This TCR beta chain was found in a study of T cell responses to AZD1222 COVID-19 vaccine. The wider study: Pooling was applied to second doses at about 4 or about 12 weeks. Study-level findings and limits: Dominant CD4 TCR responses targeted spike regions 160-218 and 743-854. Most donors were white British, females outnumbered males, and clonal diversity was possibly underestimated.

Libraries were prepared by immunoSEQ multiplex PCR; TCRdb keeps only in-frame clonotypes and omits some of them. The sample consists of around 100,000 clones, about 86% of them appearing once. Comment on this clone: What it binds is not known.

The CDR3 has 16 residues. Germline V gene sequence: CDR1 KGHSH, CDR2 LQKENI. Between the trimmed V and J ends, which lost 3 bases and 5 bases, there was a span of 17 bases. This clonotype was obtained from an adult in good health. The sample here was peripheral blood, taken on day 0 of AZD1222 vaccination. The chain combines TRBV18 with TRBJ2-1, with D possibly being TRBD1 (5 bases). CDR3 in amino acids: CASSPAQGLGNNEQFF. The CDR3 DNA follows: TGTGCCAGCTCACCCGCCCAGGGTTTGGGAAACAATGAGCAGTTCTTC.